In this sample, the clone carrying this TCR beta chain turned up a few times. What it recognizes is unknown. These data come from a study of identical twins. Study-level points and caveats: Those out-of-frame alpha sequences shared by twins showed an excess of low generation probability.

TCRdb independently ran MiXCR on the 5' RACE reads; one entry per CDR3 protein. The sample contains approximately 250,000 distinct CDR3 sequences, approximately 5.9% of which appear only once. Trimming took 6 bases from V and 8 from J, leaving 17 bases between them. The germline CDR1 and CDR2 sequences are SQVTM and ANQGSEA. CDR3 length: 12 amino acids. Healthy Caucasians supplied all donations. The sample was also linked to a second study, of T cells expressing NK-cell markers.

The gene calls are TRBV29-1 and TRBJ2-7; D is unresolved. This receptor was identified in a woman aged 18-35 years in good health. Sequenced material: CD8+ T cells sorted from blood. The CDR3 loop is CSVFTQLGQQYF. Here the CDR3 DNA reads TGCAGCGTATTTACCCAGCTCGGGCAGCAGTACTTC.